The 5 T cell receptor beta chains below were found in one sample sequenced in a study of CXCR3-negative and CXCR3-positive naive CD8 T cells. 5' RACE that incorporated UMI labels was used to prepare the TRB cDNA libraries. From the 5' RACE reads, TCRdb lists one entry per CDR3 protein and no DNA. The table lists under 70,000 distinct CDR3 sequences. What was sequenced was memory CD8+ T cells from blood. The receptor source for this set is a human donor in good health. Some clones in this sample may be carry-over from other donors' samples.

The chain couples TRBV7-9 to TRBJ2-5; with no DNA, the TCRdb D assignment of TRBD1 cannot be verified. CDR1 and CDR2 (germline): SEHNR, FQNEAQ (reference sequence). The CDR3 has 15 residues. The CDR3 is CASSSDRAALGTQYF.

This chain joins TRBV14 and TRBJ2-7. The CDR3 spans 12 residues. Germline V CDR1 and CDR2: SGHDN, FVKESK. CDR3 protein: CASSQDTYEQYF. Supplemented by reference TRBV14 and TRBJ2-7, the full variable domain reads EAGVTQFPSHSVIEKGQTVTLRCDPISGHDNLYWYRRVMGKEIKFLLHFVKESKQDESGMPNNRFLAERTGGTYSTLKVQPAELEDSGVYFCASSQDTYEQYFGPGTRLTVT.

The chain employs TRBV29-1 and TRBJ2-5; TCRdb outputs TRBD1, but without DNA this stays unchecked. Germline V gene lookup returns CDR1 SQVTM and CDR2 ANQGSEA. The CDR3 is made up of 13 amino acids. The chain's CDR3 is CSAPDREQETQYF.

CDR3 loop: CASSQERWQGGEQYF. The chain links TRBV3-1 to TRBJ2-7; TCRdb names TRBD2, which stays unverified in the absence of DNA. The CDR3 totals 15 residues. CDR1 and CDR2 (germline): LGHDT, YNNKEL (reference sequence).

The CDR3 spells CASSLTGLFAGELFF. The chain couples TRBV27 to TRBJ2-2; without DNA, the TCRdb call of TRBD1 cannot be checked. CDR3 length equals 15 residues. Germline V gene lookup returns CDR1 MNHEY and CDR2 SMNVEV (reference sequence).